A selection of T cell receptor beta chains follows, all from one sample in a study of cytomegalovirus exposure and HLA in healthy donors. TCRdb's table, derived via immunoSEQ multiplex PCR, lists solely in-frame clones and lacks some. Of some 120,000 clones in the sample, 75% to 85% were seen once. Sequencing was performed on PBMCs. These receptors originate from a man aged 40-55 years in good health and CMV-seronegative. CDR3s leave out the opening cysteine and the closing phenylalanine or tryptophan.

v_gene,len,j_gene,CDR3aa
TRBV30,12,TRBJ2-7,AWGLYGVNYEQY
TRBV7-2,13,TRBJ2-7,ASSFAGTSSYEQY
TRBV6-5,14,TRBJ1-4,ASSYSRPGLGEKLF
TRBV13,12,TRBJ1-4,ASSLVGAGEKLF
TRBV27,17,TRBJ2-1,ASPRGRGRAEMRSNEQF
TRBV5-4,15,TRBJ2-1,ASSLGGLAARGNEQF
TRBV2,13,TRBJ2-7,ASSANHRGGYEQY
TRBV27,16,TRBJ2-1,ASTLRLAGGTNYNEQF
TRBV7-7,13,TRBJ2-7,ASSLAGGGKSEQY
TRBV5-6,14,TRBJ2-2,ASSLGWSRTTGELF
TRBV6-5,10,TRBJ1-1,ASSYTGAEAF
TRBV6-5,11,TRBJ1-5,ASSWTGDQPQH
TRBV27,12,TRBJ2-6,ASSPGAGANVLT
TRBV6-5,10,TRBJ1-2,ASSRAGDGYT
TRBV18,12,TRBJ2-2,ASSTGVGAGELF
TRBV30,12,TRBJ1-5,ACEGQGFYQPQH
TRBV7-2,14,TRBJ2-1,ASSFYGGDPYNEQF
TRBV7-9,13,TRBJ1-1,ASSSDSHGNTEAF
TRBV2,11,TRBJ1-6,ASSDRGGSPLH
TRBV7-9,11,TRBJ1-6,ASSFGGDSPLH
TRBV5-6,9,TRBJ2-1,ASGLDNEQF
TRBV2,13,TRBJ2-2,AIGPGTQNTGELF
TRBV5-1,13,TRBJ2-7,ASSVTGGIPYEQY
TRBV10-3,15,TRBJ2-3,AISPAGAGALLDTQY
TRBV14,11,TRBJ1-2,ASSHGTAYGYT
TRBV30,11,TRBJ2-5,ALIQGAGETQY
TRBV2,12,TRBJ2-1,ASSDQFNYNEQF
TRBV18,10,TRBJ1-2,ASSSVNYGYT
TRBV7-6,11,TRBJ2-2,ASSLIQTGELF
TRBV5-1,14,TRBJ2-3,ASSLTADPSTDTQY
TRBV5-1,11,TRBJ2-4,ASKELAGEPPY
TRBV5-1,13,TRBJ2-3,ASSLSGSGTDTQY